This record covers a single T cell receptor (beta chain). The specificity of this receptor is unknown. Per-base qualities were not stored, and no clone one base away is much larger. Library construction relied on the immunoSEQ multiplex PCR assay. Held by TCRdb, this immuneACCESS table contains in-frame sequences only and omits some clones. Under half of the omission traces to an unresolved V gene where checked; the cause of the rest is unknown. Counted in this sample were 100,000 or so clones; 85% to 95% of them appeared once. Jointly, the top ten make up 0.99% of the sample. This sample was taken from a study of T cell changes during pregnancy in multiple sclerosis (dated by TCRdb to between 2018 and 2020). For the study in its entirety: The study looked at changes in the T cell repertoire across pregnancy in women with multiple sclerosis.

The CDR3 runs 15 residues from the cysteine to the phenylalanine. Only the CDR3 DNA stays, 45 bases, in frame from base 1. V drops 3 bases and J drops 6 bases, leaving 16 bases in between. CDR1 and CDR2 (SGDLS, YYNGEE) derive from the germline V gene. This sequence was found in a female donor with multiple sclerosis, enrolled in a pregnancy study. Sequencing was performed on peripheral blood, taken after pregnancy. The chain links TRBV9 with TRBJ1-5; the D region possibly corresponds to TRBD1 (5 bases align). CDR3 region: CASSATGVSGQPQHF. The sequenced DNA: TGTGCCAGCAGCGCGACGGGGGTTTCGGGTCAGCCCCAGCATTTT.